One and the same sample provided the 28 T cell receptor beta chains below, sequenced in a study of T cell responses to AZD1222 COVID-19 vaccine. Using immunoSEQ multiplex PCR, the repertoire was profiled, and TCRdb retains in-frame clones only, with some absent. The sample lists about 160,000 clones; around 92% were seen once. Sequencing used peripheral blood, obtained on day 0 of MenACWY control vaccination. The source of these receptors is an adult in good health.

The chain couples TRBV7-9 to TRBJ1-2; tentative D call: TRBD1 (5 bases). Trimming shortened V by 5 bases and J by 10 bases, and 17 bases separated the two germline ends. This CDR3 is built from 13 residues. CDR1 SEHNR and CDR2 FQNEAQ come from the germline V gene (reference sequence). CDR3 sequence (DNA): TGTGCCAGCAGCCGTTCAACAGGTTGGCTCTACACCTTC. Encoded protein: CASSRSTGWLYTF.

Here the CDR3 reads CASGLLAPETQYF. CDR3 in DNA: TGTGCCAGCGGACTACTAGCCCCGGAGACCCAGTACTTC. The rearrangement joins TRBV28 to TRBJ2-5, with D maybe TRBD2 (6 bases). Germline CDR1 and CDR2: MDHEN and SYDVKM. Between the trimmed V and J ends, which lost 8 bases and 5 bases, there was a span of 15 bases. The CDR3 is 13 residues long.

The genes are TRBV10-3 and TRBJ1-3; D gene unclear. Trimming left V 6 bases short and J 4 bases short, with 13 bases between. Germline V gene lookup returns CDR1 ENHRY and CDR2 SYGVKD. The CDR3 consists of 14 residues. The CDR3 spells CAISPGPRGNTIYF. The CDR3 DNA reads as TGTGCCATCAGCCCCGGGCCGAGAGGAAACACCATATATTTT.

The count of this clone is one. The chain carries TRBV13 and TRBJ2-6; D not resolved. The CDR3 runs to 13 residues. Trimming stripped 5 bases from V and 4 bases from J, with 6 bases between. Per the germline V gene, CDR1 is PRHDT and CDR2 is FYEKMQ (reference sequence). CDR3 in amino acids: CASSIRGANVLTF. The CDR3 DNA is TGTGCCAGCAGCATTAGAGGGGCCAACGTCCTGACTTTC.

This clone was seen a few times. The V call is TRBV19, the J call TRBJ1-1; a possible D gene is TRBD1 (5 bases). Germline-derived CDR1 and CDR2 are LNHDA and SQIVND (reference sequence). The CDR3 is 14 amino acids. The CDR3 DNA is TGTGCAACCCGCCTAGGTGGGGCGCGCACTGAAGCTTTCTTT. Translation gives CATRLGGARTEAFF.

The chain carries TRBV27 and TRBJ2-7, with D hard to call. This CDR3 has 13 residues. V lost 8 bases, J lost 0 bases, and 11 bases lay in between. Germline lookup yields CDR1 MNHEY and CDR2 SMNVEV (reference sequence). In nucleotides, the CDR3 is TGTGCCAGCCGGAGACACGACTCCTACGAGCAGTACTTC. It yields the protein CASRRHDSYEQYF.

The chain is built from TRBV6-1 and TRBJ2-7; D not resolved. CDR1 MNHNS and CDR2 SASEGT come from the germline V gene. V was pared by 2 bases and J by 4 bases, with 12 bases between. The CDR3 contains 14 residues. This CDR3 is CASSEMLDGYEQYF. Written as DNA, the CDR3 is TGTGCCAGCAGTGAAATGTTGGACGGATACGAGCAGTACTTC.

In the case of this clone: The junction does not match germline at one end; this may be a read error. This sequence joins TRBV7-7 and TRBJ2-3; TRBD2 matches at 10 bases. The CDR3 spans 14 residues. Germline V gives CDR1 SSHAT, CDR2 FNYEAQ (reference sequence). The CDR3 is CASSPGLAADTQYF. For the CDR3, the DNA is TGTGCTAGCAGCCCTGGACTAGCGGCAGATACGCAGTATTTT.

V and J are TRBV19 and TRBJ2-4; 9 bases agree with TRBD1. The CDR3 runs 15 residues. The germline V gene encodes CDR1 LNHDA and CDR2 SQIVND (reference sequence). With V trimmed by 5 bases and J by 3 bases, 5 bases remained unmatched. CDR3 DNA sequence: TGTGCCAGTAGTCCACAGGGGGCTGGCAAAAACATTCAGTACTTC. Its protein product is CASSPQGAGKNIQYF.

The V call is TRBV4-2, the J call TRBJ1-2; D remains unclear. V was trimmed by 1 base and J by 3 bases, leaving 6 bases between them. This CDR3 contains 13 residues. Germline V gene sequence: CDR1 LGHNA, CDR2 YNFKEQ. The CDR3 sequence: CASSQVQDYGYTF. The CDR3 coding sequence is TGTGCCAGCAGCCAAGTTCAAGACTATGGCTACACCTTC.

The chain joins TRBV19 to TRBJ2-3; D remains ambiguous. Germline V CDR1 and CDR2: LNHDA, SQIVND (reference sequence). V lost 5 bases, J lost 0 bases, and 9 bases lay in between. The CDR3 spans 14 residues. CDR3 in DNA: TGTGCCAGTAGTTTGCAGGATAGCACAGATACGCAGTATTTT. Its translation: CASSLQDSTDTQYF.

This rearrangement joins TRBV24-1 to TRBJ2-5, with D perhaps TRBD2 (6 bases). V was shortened by 2 bases and J by 5 bases, with 17 bases between the two germline ends. Looked up from germline, CDR1 is KGHDR and CDR2 is SFDVKD. The CDR3 consists of 16 residues. Written as DNA, the CDR3 is TGTGCCACCAGTGATTCCCCATCTGCGGGGAGGGAGACCCAGTACTTC. This translates into CATSDSPSAGRETQYF.

The CDR3 nucleotides read TGTGCCAGCAGCCAAGCTGGCAGGGGCGCCACAGATACGCAGTATTTT. It is translated as CASSQAGRGATDTQYF. The chain joins TRBV4-2 to TRBJ2-3, with D possibly TRBD1 on 6 matching bases. This CDR3 has 16 residues. Per germline, CDR1 LGHNA and CDR2 YNFKEQ. The V gene lost 1 base and the J gene lost 2 bases, with 13 bases spanning the gap.

This chain connects TRBV5-6 to TRBJ1-2, with 7 bases fitting TRBD1. V was pared by 0 bases and J by 4 bases, with 3 bases of the junction left unmatched. There are 14 residues in the CDR3. Looked up from germline, CDR1 is SGHDT and CDR2 is YYEEEE. DNA for the CDR3: TGTGCCAGCAGCTTGGTGGACAGGATCTATGGCTACACCTTC. The encoded protein is CASSLVDRIYGYTF.

This chain joins TRBV6-6 and TRBJ1-5; D not certain. The CDR3 is 13 amino acids. Trimming took 0 bases from V and 9 from J, leaving 9 bases between them. Germline CDR1 reads MNHNY; CDR2 reads SVGAGI (reference sequence). The CDR3 DNA follows: TGTGCCAGCAGTTACTCGTTACAAGGGCCCCAGCATTTT. Its protein is CASSYSLQGPQHF.

The rearrangement joins TRBV3-1 (or the pseudogene TRBV3-2) to TRBJ1-1; TRBD1 matches at 11 bases. Germline assignment: CDR1 LGHDT and CDR2 YNNKEL (reference sequence). The length of the CDR3 is 14 residues. The ends lost 2 bases at V and 5 bases at J; junction bases unmatched: 1. CDR3 coding DNA: TGTGCCAGCAGCCAATGGGACAGGGGGACTGAAGCTTTCTTT. It encodes CASSQWDRGTEAFF.

This chain connects TRBV19 to TRBJ2-1; TRBD1 agrees at 8 bases. Germline assignment: CDR1 LNHDA and CDR2 SQIVND (reference sequence). J lost 4 bases, V lost 4 bases, and 12 bases had no gene match. CDR3 length: 17 residues. The CDR3 DNA follows: TGTGCCAGTAGTAAGACCCAGGGGGCGGACCGGTACAATGAGCAGTTCTTC. It yields the protein CASSKTQGADRYNEQFF.

The chain joins TRBV23-1 to TRBJ2-1; TRBD2 matches 9 bases. TRBV23-1 is annotated as an ORF whose role is uncertain. Losses at the gene ends were 5 bases for V and 5 bases for J; bases not matched to a gene: 10. The CDR3 is 16 residues long. CDR3 loop: CASSEAGGVSHNEQFF. CDR3 sequence (DNA): TGCGCCAGCAGTGAAGCGGGAGGAGTGTCCCACAATGAGCAGTTCTTC.

The chain combines TRBV5-1 with TRBJ1-2; D is undetermined. CDR3 length: 15 amino acids. Trimming left V 1 base short and J 2 bases short, with 12 bases between. CDR1 is SGHRS, CDR2 YFSETQ, per germline. The CDR3 loop is CASSLSVSSNYGYTF. Written as DNA, the CDR3 is TGCGCCAGCAGCTTGTCGGTATCATCAAACTATGGCTACACCTTC.

This clone was observed once. The chain has TRBV7-8 and TRBJ2-7; D is tentatively TRBD1 or TRBD2 (7 bases each). V was clipped by 4 bases and J by 0 bases, with 16 bases between them. CDR3 length equals 16 residues. Germline assignment: CDR1 SGHVS and CDR2 FQNEAQ. Here the CDR3 DNA reads TGTGCCAGCAGCTATGGGAGGGGGCCAAGCTCCTACGAGCAGTACTTC. Translation gives CASSYGRGPSSYEQYF.

The gene calls are TRBV6-2 or TRBV6-3 and TRBJ1-5; D gene ambiguous. Trimming took off 3 bases at V and 3 bases at J, with 18 bases between the two ends. Per germline, CDR1 MNHEY and CDR2 SVGEGT. This CDR3 has 17 amino acids. The CDR3 DNA reads TGTGCCAGCAGTTATGGTGCGGTGAAAATTGTCAATCAGCCCCAGCATTTT. This codes for CASSYGAVKIVNQPQHF.

The chain has TRBV6-2 or TRBV6-3 and TRBJ2-7, with D unresolved. Trimming left V 2 bases short and J 5 bases short, with 1 base between. Germline values: CDR1 MNHEY, CDR2 SVGEGT. The CDR3 has 10 amino acids. The CDR3 loop reads CASSYNEQYF. The CDR3 bases are TGTGCCAGCAGTTACAACGAGCAGTACTTC.

The chain recombines TRBV25-1 with TRBJ2-7; D gene unclear. Per the germline V gene, CDR1 is MGHDK and CDR2 is SYGVNS. The V end was cut by 8 bases, the J end by 6 bases, with 11 bases between. The CDR3 runs to 11 residues. This chain's CDR3 is CASGQAREQYF. For the CDR3, the DNA is TGTGCCAGCGGCCAGGCACGCGAGCAGTACTTC.

V is TRBV12-3 or TRBV12-4 and J is TRBJ1-1; D call uncertain. The V and J ends lost 2 bases and 7 bases respectively, with 11 bases between them. The CDR3 loop spans 13 amino acids. This CDR3 is CASSLRRFGEAFF. The CDR3 DNA sequence: TGTGCCAGCAGTTTACGAAGATTTGGTGAAGCTTTCTTT.

The genes are TRBV5-1 and TRBJ1-1; 8 bases match TRBD1. The length of the CDR3 is 16 residues. CDR1 and CDR2 from the germline V gene are SGHRS and YFSETQ. J was trimmed by 5 bases and V by 4 bases; bases with no gene match: 13. DNA for the CDR3: TGCGCCAGCAGCCGCGACAGGGGTTCTTCTCGGACTGAAGCTTTCTTT. Translating it yields CASSRDRGSSRTEAFF.

For this clone: One junction end disagrees with the germline gene, perhaps due to a read error. The chain uses TRBV7-7 and TRBJ1-3; 7 positions agree with TRBD1. CDR1 SSHAT and CDR2 FNYEAQ come from the germline V gene (reference sequence). The CDR3 totals 15 residues. CDR3 residues: CASSLDATGANTIYF. In DNA, the CDR3 is TGTGCTAGCAGCTTAGACGCCACAGGGGCCAACACCATATATTTT.

V usage is TRBV6-1 and J usage is TRBJ1-6; D is uncertain. Trimming took off 2 bases at V and 6 bases at J, with 14 bases between the two ends. From germline, CDR1 is MNHNS and CDR2 SASEGT. The CDR3 runs to 16 residues. This CDR3 reads CASSESIGSFNSPLHF. In DNA, the CDR3 is TGTGCCAGCAGTGAAAGTATTGGGTCGTTTAATTCACCCCTCCACTTT.

The gene calls are TRBV29-1 and TRBJ1-2; possibly TRBD1 for D (5 bases). Deletions cut 4 bases from V and 2 bases from J, with 17 bases between. Germline CDR1 SQVTM, CDR2 ANQGSEA. The CDR3 consists of 15 residues. This CDR3 is CSVGVGVGLNYGYTF. As DNA, the CDR3 is TGCAGCGTTGGGGTGGGGGTTGGACTCAACTATGGCTACACCTTC.